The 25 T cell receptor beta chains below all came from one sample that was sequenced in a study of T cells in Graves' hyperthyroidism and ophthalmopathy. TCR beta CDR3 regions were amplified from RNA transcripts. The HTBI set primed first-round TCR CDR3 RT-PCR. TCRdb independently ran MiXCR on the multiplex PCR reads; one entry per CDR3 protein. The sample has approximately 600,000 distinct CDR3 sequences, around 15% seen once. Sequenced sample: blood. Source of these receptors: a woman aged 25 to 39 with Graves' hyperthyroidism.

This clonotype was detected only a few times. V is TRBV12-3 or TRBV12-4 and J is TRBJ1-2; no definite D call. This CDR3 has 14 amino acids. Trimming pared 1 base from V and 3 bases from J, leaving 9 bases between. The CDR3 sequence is CASSLDARYYGYTF. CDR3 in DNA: TGTGCCAGCAGTTTAGACGCACGATACTATGGCTACACCTTC.

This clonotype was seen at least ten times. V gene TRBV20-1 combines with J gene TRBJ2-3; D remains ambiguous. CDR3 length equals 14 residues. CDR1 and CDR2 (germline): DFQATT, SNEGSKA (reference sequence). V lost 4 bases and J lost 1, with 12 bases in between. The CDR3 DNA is TGCAGTGCTACCCCCGGTGGGGGCACAGATACGCAGTATTTT. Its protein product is CSATPGGGTDTQYF.

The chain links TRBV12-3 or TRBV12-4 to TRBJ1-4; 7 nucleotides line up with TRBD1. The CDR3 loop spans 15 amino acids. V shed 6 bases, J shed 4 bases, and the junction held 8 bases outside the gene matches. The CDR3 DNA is TGTGCCAGCAGCCGAGGGACAGCTCTTAATGAAAAACTGTTTTTT. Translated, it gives CASSRGTALNEKLFF.

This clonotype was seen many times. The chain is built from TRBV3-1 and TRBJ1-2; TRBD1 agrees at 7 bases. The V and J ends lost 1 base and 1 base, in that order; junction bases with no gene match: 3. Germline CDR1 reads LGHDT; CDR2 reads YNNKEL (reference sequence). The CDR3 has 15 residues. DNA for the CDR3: TGTGCCAGCAGCCAAGCAGGGGGAATTAACTATGGCTACACCTTC. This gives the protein CASSQAGGINYGYTF. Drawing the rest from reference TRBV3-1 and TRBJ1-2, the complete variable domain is DTAVSQTPKYLVTQMGNDKSIKCEQNLGHDTMYWYKQDSKKFLKIMFSYNNKELIINETVPNRFSPKSPDKAHLNLHINSLELGDSAVYFCASSQAGGINYGYTFGSGTRLTVV.

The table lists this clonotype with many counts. CDR3 coding DNA: TGTGCCAGCAGTTTCCTCGCGGCCGAGCAGTACTTC. This sequence encodes CASSFLAAEQYF. V usage is TRBV12-3 or TRBV12-4 and J usage is TRBJ2-7; D is ambiguous. The CDR3 totals 12 residues. Deletions cut 3 bases from V and 6 bases from J, with 9 bases between.

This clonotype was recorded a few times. The CDR3 is CASSFPSGEEEKLFF. CDR3 coding DNA: TGTGCCAGCAGCTTCCCTTCTGGCGAGGAGGAAAAACTGTTTTTT. This chain joins TRBV5-4 and TRBJ1-4; D uncertain. Trimming stripped 2 bases from V and 8 bases from J, with 16 bases between. The CDR3 consists of 15 residues. Germline assignment: CDR1 SGHNT and CDR2 YYREEE (reference sequence).

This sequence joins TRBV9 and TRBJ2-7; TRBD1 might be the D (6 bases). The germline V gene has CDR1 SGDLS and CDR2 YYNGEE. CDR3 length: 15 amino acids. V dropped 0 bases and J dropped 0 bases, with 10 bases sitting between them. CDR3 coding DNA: TGTGCCAGCAGCGTAGGGGCAGGGGCCTCCTACGAGCAGTACTTC. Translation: CASSVGAGASYEQYF.

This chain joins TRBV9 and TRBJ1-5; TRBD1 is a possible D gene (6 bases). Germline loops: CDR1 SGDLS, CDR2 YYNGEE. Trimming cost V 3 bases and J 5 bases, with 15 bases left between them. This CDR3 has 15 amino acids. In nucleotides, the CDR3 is TGTGCCAGCAGCGAAGGGGACATTTTCGATCAGCCCCAGCATTTT. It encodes CASSEGDIFDQPQHF.

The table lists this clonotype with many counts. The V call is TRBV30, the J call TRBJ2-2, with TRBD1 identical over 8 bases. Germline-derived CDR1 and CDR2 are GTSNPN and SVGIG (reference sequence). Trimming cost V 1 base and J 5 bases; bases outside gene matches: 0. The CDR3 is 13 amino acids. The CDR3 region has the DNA TGTGCCTGGAGTGGACAGGGGACCGGGGAGCTGTTTTTT. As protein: CAWSGQGTGELFF.

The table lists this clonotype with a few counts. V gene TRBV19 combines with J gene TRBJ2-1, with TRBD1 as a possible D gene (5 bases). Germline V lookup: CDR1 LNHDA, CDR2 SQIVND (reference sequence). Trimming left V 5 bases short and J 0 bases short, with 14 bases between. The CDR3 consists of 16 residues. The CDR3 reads CASSFSDTSSYNEQFF. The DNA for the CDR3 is TGTGCCAGTAGTTTCTCGGACACGAGCTCCTACAATGAGCAGTTCTTC.

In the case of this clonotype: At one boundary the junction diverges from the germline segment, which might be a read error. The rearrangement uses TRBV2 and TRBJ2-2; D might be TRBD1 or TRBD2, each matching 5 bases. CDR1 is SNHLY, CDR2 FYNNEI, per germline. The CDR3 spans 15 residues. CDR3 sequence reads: CASSERGTNTGELLF. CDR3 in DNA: TGTGCCAGCAGTGAGAGGGGAACGAACACCGGGGAGCTGCTTTTT.

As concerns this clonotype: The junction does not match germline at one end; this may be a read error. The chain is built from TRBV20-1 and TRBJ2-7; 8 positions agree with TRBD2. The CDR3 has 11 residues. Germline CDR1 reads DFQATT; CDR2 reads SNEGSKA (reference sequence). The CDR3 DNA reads TGCAGTGCCAGAGCGGGAGTCGAGCAGTACTTC. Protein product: CSARAGVEQYF.

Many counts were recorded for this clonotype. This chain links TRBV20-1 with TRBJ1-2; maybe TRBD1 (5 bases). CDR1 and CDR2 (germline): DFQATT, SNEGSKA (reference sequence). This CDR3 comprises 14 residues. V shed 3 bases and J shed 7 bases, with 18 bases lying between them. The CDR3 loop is CSASLRGMWSGYTF. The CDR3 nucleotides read TGCAGTGCTAGTCTTCGGGGGATGTGGAGTGGCTACACCTTC.

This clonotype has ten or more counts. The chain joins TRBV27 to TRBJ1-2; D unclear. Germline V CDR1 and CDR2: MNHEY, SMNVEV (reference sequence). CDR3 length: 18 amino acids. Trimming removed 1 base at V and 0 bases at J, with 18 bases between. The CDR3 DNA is TGTGCCAGCAGTTTATATTCGGTGGTGCAGGACCCTAACTATGGCTACACCTTC. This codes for CASSLYSVVQDPNYGYTF.

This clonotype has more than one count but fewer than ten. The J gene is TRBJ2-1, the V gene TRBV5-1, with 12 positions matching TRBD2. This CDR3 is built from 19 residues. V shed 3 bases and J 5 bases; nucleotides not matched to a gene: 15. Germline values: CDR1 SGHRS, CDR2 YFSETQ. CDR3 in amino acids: CASSSPSTLAGGPHNEQFF. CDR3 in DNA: TGCGCCAGCAGCTCCCCCTCCACTCTAGCGGGAGGGCCACACAATGAGCAGTTCTTC. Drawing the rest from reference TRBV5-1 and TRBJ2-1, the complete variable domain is KAGVTQTPRYLIKTRGQQVTLSCSPISGHRSVSWYQQTPGQGLQFLFEYFSETQRNKGNFPGRFSGRQFSNSRSEMNVSTLELGDSALYLCASSSPSTLAGGPHNEQFFGPGTRLTVL.

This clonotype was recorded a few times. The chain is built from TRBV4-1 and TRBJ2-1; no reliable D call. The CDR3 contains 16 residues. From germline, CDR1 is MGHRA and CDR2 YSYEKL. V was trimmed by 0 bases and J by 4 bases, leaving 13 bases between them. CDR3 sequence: CASSQDRSITYNEQFF. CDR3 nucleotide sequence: TGCGCCAGCAGCCAAGATCGCAGTATCACGTACAATGAGCAGTTCTTC.

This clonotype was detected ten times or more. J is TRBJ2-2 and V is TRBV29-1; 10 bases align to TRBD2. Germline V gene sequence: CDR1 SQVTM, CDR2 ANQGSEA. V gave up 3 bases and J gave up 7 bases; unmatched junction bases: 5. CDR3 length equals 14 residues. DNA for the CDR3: TGCAGCGTTGAGCTAGCGGGAGTGAACGGGGAGCTGTTTTTT. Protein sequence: CSVELAGVNGELFF.

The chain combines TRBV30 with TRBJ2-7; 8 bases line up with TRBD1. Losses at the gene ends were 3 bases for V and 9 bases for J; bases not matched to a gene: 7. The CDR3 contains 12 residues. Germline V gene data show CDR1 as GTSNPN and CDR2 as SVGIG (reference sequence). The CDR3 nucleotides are TGTGCCTGGAGCTCGACAGGGGTCGGGCAGTACTTC. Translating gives CAWSSTGVGQYF.

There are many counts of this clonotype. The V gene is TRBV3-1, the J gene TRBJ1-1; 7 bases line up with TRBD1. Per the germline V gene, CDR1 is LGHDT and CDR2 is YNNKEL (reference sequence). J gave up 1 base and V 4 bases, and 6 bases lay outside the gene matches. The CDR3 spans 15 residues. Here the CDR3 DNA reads TGTGCCAGCAGCCCTTTGACAGGGTGGAACACTGAAGCTTTCTTT. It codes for CASSPLTGWNTEAFF.

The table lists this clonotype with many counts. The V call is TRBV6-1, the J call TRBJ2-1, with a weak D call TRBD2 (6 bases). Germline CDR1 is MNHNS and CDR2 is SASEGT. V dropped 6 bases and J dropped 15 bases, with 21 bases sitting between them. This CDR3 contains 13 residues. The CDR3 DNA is TGTGCCAGCAGCCCCCGAGGCGGGGACGTATTGTTCTTC. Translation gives CASSPRGGDVLFF.

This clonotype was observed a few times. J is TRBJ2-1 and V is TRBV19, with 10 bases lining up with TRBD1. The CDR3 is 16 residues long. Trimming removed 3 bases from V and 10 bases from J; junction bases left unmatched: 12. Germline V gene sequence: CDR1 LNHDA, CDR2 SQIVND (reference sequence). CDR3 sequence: CASSIVPGTGVEEQFF. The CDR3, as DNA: TGTGCCAGTAGTATTGTTCCCGGGACAGGGGTTGAGGAGCAGTTCTTC. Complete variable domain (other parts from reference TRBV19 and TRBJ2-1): DGGITQSPKYLFRKEGQNVTLSCEQNLNHDAMYWYRQDPGQGLRLIYYSQIVNDFQKGDIAEGYSVSREKKESFPLTVTSAQKNPTAFYLCASSIVPGTGVEEQFFGPGTRLTVL.

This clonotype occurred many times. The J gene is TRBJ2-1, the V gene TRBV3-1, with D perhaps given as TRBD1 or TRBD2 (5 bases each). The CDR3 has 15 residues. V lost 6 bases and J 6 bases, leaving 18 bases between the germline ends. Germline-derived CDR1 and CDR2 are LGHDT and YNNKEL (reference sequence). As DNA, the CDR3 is TGTGCCAGCAGGGGGGACGCAGCAAGTCTCAATGAGCAGTTCTTC. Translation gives CASRGDAASLNEQFF.

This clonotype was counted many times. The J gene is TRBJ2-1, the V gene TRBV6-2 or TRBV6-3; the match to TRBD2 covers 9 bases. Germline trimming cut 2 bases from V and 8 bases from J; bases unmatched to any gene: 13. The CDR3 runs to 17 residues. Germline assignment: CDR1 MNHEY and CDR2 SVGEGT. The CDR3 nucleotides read TGTGCCAGCAGTTACACCTTAGCGGGGGAGCTAAGGGATGAGCAGTTCTTC. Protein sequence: CASSYTLAGELRDEQFF.

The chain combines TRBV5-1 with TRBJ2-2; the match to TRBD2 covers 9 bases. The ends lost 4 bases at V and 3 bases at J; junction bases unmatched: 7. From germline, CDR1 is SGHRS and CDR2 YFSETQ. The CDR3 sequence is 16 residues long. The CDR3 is CASSTPSGADTGELFF. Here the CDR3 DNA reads TGCGCCAGCAGCACCCCTAGCGGGGCAGACACCGGGGAGCTGTTTTTT.

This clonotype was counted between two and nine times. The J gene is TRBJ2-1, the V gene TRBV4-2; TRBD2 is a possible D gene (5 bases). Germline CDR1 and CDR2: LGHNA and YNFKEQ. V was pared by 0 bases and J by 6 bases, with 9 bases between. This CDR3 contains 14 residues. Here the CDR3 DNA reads TGTGCCAGCAGCCAAGACCTCCGGGGCAATGAGCAGTTCTTC. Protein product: CASSQDLRGNEQFF.